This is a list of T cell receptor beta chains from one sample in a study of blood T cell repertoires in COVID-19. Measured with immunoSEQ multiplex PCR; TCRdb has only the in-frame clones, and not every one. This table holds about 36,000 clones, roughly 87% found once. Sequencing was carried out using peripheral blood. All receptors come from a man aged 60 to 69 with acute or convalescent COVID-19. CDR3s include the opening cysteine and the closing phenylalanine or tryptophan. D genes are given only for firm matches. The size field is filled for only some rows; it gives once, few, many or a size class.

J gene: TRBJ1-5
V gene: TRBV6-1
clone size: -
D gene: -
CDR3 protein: CASSESKGRFQPQHF
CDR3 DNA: TGTGCCAGCAGTGAATCTAAGGGGCGGTTCCAGCCCCAGCATTTT

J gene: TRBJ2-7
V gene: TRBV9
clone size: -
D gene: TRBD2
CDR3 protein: CASSSSGSLNEQYF
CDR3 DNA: TGTGCCAGCAGTTCCAGCGGGAGTCTCAACGAGCAGTACTTC

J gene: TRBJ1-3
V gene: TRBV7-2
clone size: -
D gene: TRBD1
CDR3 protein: CASSPPEGASGNTIYF
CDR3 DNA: TGTGCCAGCAGCCCCCCCGAGGGGGCGAGTGGAAACACCATATATTTT

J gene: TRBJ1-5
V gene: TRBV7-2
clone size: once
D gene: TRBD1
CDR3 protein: CASSSTGVGQPQHF
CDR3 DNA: TGTGCCAGCAGCTCGACAGGGGTTGGGCAGCCCCAGCATTTT

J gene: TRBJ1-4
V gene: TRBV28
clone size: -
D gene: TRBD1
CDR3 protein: CASRDRGNEKLFF
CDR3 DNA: TGTGCCAGCAGGGACAGGGGTAATGAAAAACTGTTTTTT

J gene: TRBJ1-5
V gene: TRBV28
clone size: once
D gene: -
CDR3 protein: CASSNDRNNQPQHF
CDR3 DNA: TGTGCCAGCAGCAATGACAGGAACAATCAGCCCCAGCATTTT

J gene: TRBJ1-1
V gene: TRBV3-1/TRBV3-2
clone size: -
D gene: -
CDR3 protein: CASSQGHGTEAFF
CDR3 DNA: TGTGCCAGCAGCCAGGGCCACGGCACTGAAGCTTTCTTT

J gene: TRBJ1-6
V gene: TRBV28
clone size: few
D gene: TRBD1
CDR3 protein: CASSTGGSTYNSPLHF
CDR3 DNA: TGTGCCAGCAGTACAGGGGGTTCGACCTATAATTCACCCCTCCACTTT

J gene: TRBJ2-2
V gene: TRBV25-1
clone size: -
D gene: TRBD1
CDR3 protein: CASSDRVTGELFF
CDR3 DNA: TGTGCCAGCAGCGACAGGGTTACCGGGGAGCTGTTTTTT

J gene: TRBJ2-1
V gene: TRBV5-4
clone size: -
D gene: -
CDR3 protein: CASSLGGGLKDEQFF
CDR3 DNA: TGTGCCAGCAGCTTGGGCGGAGGTCTTAAAGATGAGCAGTTCTTC

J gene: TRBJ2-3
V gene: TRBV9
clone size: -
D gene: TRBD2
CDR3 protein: CASSGTSGSTDTQYF
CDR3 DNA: TGTGCCAGCAGCGGGACTAGCGGTAGCACAGATACGCAGTATTTT

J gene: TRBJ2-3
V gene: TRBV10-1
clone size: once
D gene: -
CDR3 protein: CASSESTGDTQYF
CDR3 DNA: TGCGCCAGCAGTGAGTCCACGGGGGATACGCAGTATTTT

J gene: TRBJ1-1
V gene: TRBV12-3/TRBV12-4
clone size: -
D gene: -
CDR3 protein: CASSYQGPTEAFF
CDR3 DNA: TGTGCCAGCAGTTATCAGGGCCCCACTGAAGCTTTCTTT

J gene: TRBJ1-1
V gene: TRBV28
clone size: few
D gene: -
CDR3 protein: CASSFLAYGDTEAFF
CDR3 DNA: TGTGCCAGCAGTTTCCTGGCCTACGGGGACACTGAAGCTTTCTTT